A single sample is the source of the 32 T cell receptor beta chains below, sequenced in a study of T cell responses to AZD1222 COVID-19 vaccine (dated by TCRdb to the early 2020s). Read against the paper, the sample's time point label means: baseline before first vaccination. Library method: the immunoSEQ multiplex PCR assay. TCRdb mirrors the immuneACCESS table, restricted to in-frame sequences. Some clones are absent from its copies; in checked studies, under half trace to an unresolved V gene, and the reason for the others is unknown. Across this sample there are about 110,000 clones, with approximately 88% seen only once. The ten biggest clones cover roughly 7% of the sample. The starting material was peripheral blood, obtained on day 0 of AZD1222 vaccination. Receptor source: an adult in good health.

The rearrangement uses TRBV27 and TRBJ2-5, with 10 bases identical to TRBD2. The junction had 3 bases not matched to a gene; V was cut back by 8 bases and J by 0 bases. This CDR3 contains 14 residues. The germline gives CDR1 MNHEY, CDR2 SMNVEV (reference sequence). CDR3 nucleotide sequence: TGTGCCAGCCGACTAGCGGGCCACCAAGAGACCCAGTACTTC. Its protein product is CASRLAGHQETQYF.

The genes are TRBV28 and TRBJ1-3; D perhaps matches TRBD1 (6 bases). The CDR3 is 15 amino acids. CDR1 is MDHEN, CDR2 SYDVKM, per germline. The V and J ends lost 2 bases and 6 bases respectively, with 14 bases between them. The DNA of the CDR3 is TGTGCCAGCAGTTTAAGGGCAGGGGACATAAACACCATATATTTT. Protein sequence: CASSLRAGDINTIYF.

The rearrangement links TRBV4-1 to TRBJ1-6; 9 nucleotides align to TRBD1. CDR1 and CDR2 (germline): MGHRA, YSYEKL. CDR3 size: 19 residues. Unmatched junction bases numbered 14, after V lost 0 bases and J lost 8 bases. The CDR3 loop reads CASSQDPITGGVKHSPLHF. The CDR3 DNA reads TGCGCCAGCAGCCAAGATCCGATTACAGGGGGCGTTAAACATTCACCCCTCCACTTT.

The chain has TRBV6-5 and TRBJ1-2; no definite D call. The V end lost 6 bases, the J end lost 10 bases, and 12 bases lay between the germline ends. The length of the CDR3 is 11 residues. Germline V gives CDR1 MNHEY, CDR2 SVGAGI. CDR3 nucleotides: TGTGCCAGCAGCCGTGGACCAAACTACACCTTC. Translated, it gives CASSRGPNYTF.

This clone is a singleton in its sample. CDR3 DNA sequence: TGTGCCAGCAGCTTTAGGGGGGTGACCACAGATACGCAGTATTTT. This codes for CASSFRGVTTDTQYF. V usage is TRBV3-1 (or the pseudogene TRBV3-2) and J usage is TRBJ2-3; D assignment may be TRBD1 or TRBD2 (6 bases each). The length of the CDR3 is 15 residues. In germline, CDR1 is LGHDT, CDR2 YNNKEL (reference sequence). The V end was cut by 5 bases, the J end by 2 bases, with 14 bases between.

The chain couples TRBV2 to TRBJ2-1; D is unresolved. The germline V gene encodes CDR1 SNHLY and CDR2 FYNNEI. The V end was cut by 6 bases, the J end by 0 bases, with 12 bases between. CDR3 size: 15 residues. The CDR3, as DNA: TGTGCCAGCAGAACGGATTATAGCTCCTACAATGAGCAGTTCTTC. It codes for CASRTDYSSYNEQFF.

CDR3 bases: TGTGCCAGCAGGTGGGGCGCAGTAGGGGGCTACACCTTC. It yields the protein CASRWGAVGGYTF. This sequence joins TRBV28 and TRBJ1-2; D may be TRBD1 (5 bases). The CDR3 is 13 residues long. Trimming left V 6 bases short and J 8 bases short, with 16 bases between. In germline, CDR1 is MDHEN, CDR2 SYDVKM.

The chain couples TRBV7-2 to TRBJ1-2; D gene uncertain. CDR3 length: 15 amino acids. In germline, CDR1 is SGHTA, CDR2 FQGNSA. V dropped 5 bases and J dropped 9 bases, with 22 bases sitting between them. CDR3 sequence reads: CASSPTADGLMRYTF. CDR3 sequence (DNA): TGTGCCAGCAGCCCGACGGCGGATGGCCTAATGCGCTACACCTTC.

This rearrangement joins TRBV7-8 to TRBJ2-3; TRBD2 aligns across 8 bases. This CDR3 has 17 residues. Germline V lookup: CDR1 SGHVS, CDR2 FQNEAQ. V was pared by 1 base and J by 0 bases, with 6 bases of the junction left unmatched. The CDR3 DNA follows: TGTGCCAGCAGCTTAGGGGTTAGCGGGACTAGCACAGATACGCAGTATTTT. Translating gives CASSLGVSGTSTDTQYF.

The genes are TRBV6-6 and TRBJ1-5; D not certain. Germline V gene data show CDR1 as MNHNY and CDR2 as SVGAGI (reference sequence). The CDR3 contains 16 residues. V was shortened by 0 bases and J by 0 bases, with 9 bases between the two germline ends. The CDR3 is CASSYSPDYSNQPQHF. The CDR3 DNA reads TGTGCCAGCAGTTACTCCCCGGACTATAGCAATCAGCCCCAGCATTTT.

CDR3 nucleotide sequence: TGTGCCACCAGTGATTTGGGGACTAGCAGATACAATGAGCAGTTCTTC. Its protein product is CATSDLGTSRYNEQFF. This chain links TRBV24-1 with TRBJ2-1, with TRBD2 matching over 9 bases. Trimming removed 0 bases from V and 4 bases from J; junction bases left unmatched: 3. Germline CDR1 KGHDR, CDR2 SFDVKD. The CDR3 contains 16 residues.

The J gene is TRBJ2-3, the V gene TRBV27; 7 nucleotides agree with TRBD1. Germline V gene data show CDR1 as MNHEY and CDR2 as SMNVEV (reference sequence). V gave up 6 bases and J gave up 4 bases; unmatched junction bases: 7. The length of the CDR3 is 14 residues. The CDR3 region has the DNA TGTGCCAGCAGCAGACAGGGCGAATCAGATACGCAGTATTTT. It codes for CASSRQGESDTQYF.

The chain employs TRBV28 and TRBJ1-3; D perhaps matches TRBD1 (5 bases). CDR3 length: 16 amino acids. V lost 8 bases, J lost 2 bases, and 19 bases lay in between. Germline V gene lookup returns CDR1 MDHEN and CDR2 SYDVKM. The CDR3: CASRPGTVDTGNTIYF. The CDR3 bases are TGTGCCAGCCGTCCTGGGACGGTCGATACTGGAAACACCATATATTTT.

The chain carries TRBV27 and TRBJ2-5, with 11 bases matching TRBD1. The CDR3 is made up of 13 amino acids. Trimming removed 4 bases from V and 9 bases from J; junction bases left unmatched: 4. Germline CDR1 MNHEY, CDR2 SMNVEV (reference sequence). The chain's CDR3 is CASSWTGGVSQYF. Here the CDR3 DNA reads TGTGCCAGCAGTTGGACAGGGGGCGTTTCCCAGTACTTC.

The CDR3 sequence: CASTRLATNTGELFF. In nucleotides, the CDR3 is TGCGCCAGCACCCGACTAGCGACGAACACCGGGGAGCTGTTTTTT. The V and J genes are TRBV5-1 and TRBJ2-2; 8 nucleotides align to TRBD2. Germline values: CDR1 SGHRS, CDR2 YFSETQ. V shed 6 bases and J 0 bases; nucleotides not matched to a gene: 4. The CDR3 extends over 15 amino acids.

The chain combines TRBV6-1 with TRBJ1-2; TRBD1 matches 7 bases. V shed 4 bases, J shed 2 bases, and the junction held 13 bases outside the gene matches. The germline CDR1 and CDR2 sequences are MNHNS and SASEGT. The CDR3 runs 17 residues. CDR3 DNA sequence: TGTGCCAGCAGTGCAAGAGGACAGGCGACGCTAAACTATGGCTACACCTTC. This codes for CASSARGQATLNYGYTF.

The CDR3 sequence is CASELAGDNEQFF. In DNA, the CDR3 is TGTGCCAGCGAGCTAGCGGGAGACAATGAGCAGTTCTTC. The chain is built from TRBV13 and TRBJ2-1; 10 nucleotides align to TRBD2. The CDR3 has 13 residues. The germline V gene encodes CDR1 PRHDT and CDR2 FYEKMQ (reference sequence). Germline trimming cut 8 bases from V and 5 bases from J; bases unmatched to any gene: 3.

Notes on this clone: At the DNA level, this CDR3 is encoded by other sequences in the same sample as well. The chain joins TRBV28 to TRBJ1-2; 10 bases match TRBD1. The CDR3 is 13 amino acids. Germline V gene data show CDR1 as MDHEN and CDR2 as SYDVKM. V shed 6 bases and J 6 bases; nucleotides not matched to a gene: 4. CDR3 nucleotide sequence: TGTGCCAGCAGCCTTGGACAGGGGGATGGCTACACCTTC. Its translation is CASSLGQGDGYTF.

This chain connects TRBV6-2 or TRBV6-3 to TRBJ2-4; 8 positions agree with TRBD1. Germline V CDR1 and CDR2: MNHEY, SVGEGT. The CDR3 spans 17 residues. After removal of 2 bases from V and 3 bases from J, the junction contained 9 bases not matched to a gene. The CDR3 coding sequence is TGTGCCAGCAGTTACCTACGACAGGGGTCGGACAAAAACATTCAGTACTTC. Amino acids: CASSYLRQGSDKNIQYF.

The chain uses TRBV9 and TRBJ2-7, with TRBD2 as a possible D gene (6 bases). Trimming cost V 2 bases and J 6 bases, with 18 bases left between them. CDR1 and CDR2 (germline): SGDLS, YYNGEE. The CDR3 spans 15 residues. CDR3 loop: CASSVCLEGRCEQYF. The CDR3 nucleotides are TGTGCCAGCAGCGTTTGTTTGGAGGGCAGATGCGAGCAGTACTTC.

V usage is TRBV7-2 and J usage is TRBJ1-5; D call uncertain. The germline V gene encodes CDR1 SGHTA and CDR2 FQGNSA. The CDR3 length is 13 residues. Trimming removed 1 base from V and 3 bases from J, with 4 bases in between. The CDR3 spells CASSLDPNQPQHF. CDR3 nucleotide sequence: TGTGCCAGCAGCTTAGACCCCAATCAGCCCCAGCATTTT. The complete variable domain, with remaining parts taken from reference TRBV7-2 and TRBJ1-5, reads GAGVSQSPSNKVTEKGKDVELRCDPISGHTALYWYRQSLGQGLEFLIYFQGNSAPDKSGLPSDRFSAERTGGSVSTLTIQRTQQEDSAVYLCASSLDPNQPQHFGDGTRLSIL.

The chain carries TRBV19 and TRBJ1-3, with D possibly matching TRBD1 (5 bases). The CDR3 has 12 residues. Germline V gene sequence: CDR1 LNHDA, CDR2 SQIVND (reference sequence). Trimming shortened V by 6 bases and J by 8 bases, and 11 bases separated the two germline ends. The CDR3 nucleotides read TGTGCCAGTAGGCTGCTGGGGGACACCATATATTTT. Translation: CASRLLGDTIYF.

This clone was detected once. The chain joins TRBV11-1 to TRBJ1-5, with a tentative D call TRBD1 (5 bases). The CDR3 has 13 amino acids. With 5 bases removed from V and 5 bases from J, the gap between germline ends came to 10 bases. CDR1 is SGHAT, CDR2 FQDESV, per germline (reference sequence). CDR3 bases: TGTGCCAGCAGCCCTGGGGGTTATCAGCCCCAGCATTTT. Translation gives CASSPGGYQPQHF.

The V and J genes are TRBV7-2 and TRBJ2-2, with 10 nucleotides matching TRBD1. Germline lookup yields CDR1 SGHTA and CDR2 FQGNSA. The CDR3 spans 17 residues. The trim removed 5 bases at V and 4 bases at J, leaving 10 bases unmatched. CDR3 sequence (DNA): TGTGCCAGCAGCCCCTCCTTAGACAGGGGGCGCACCGGGGAGCTGTTTTTT. Translating it yields CASSPSLDRGRTGELFF.

The chain uses TRBV7-2 and TRBJ2-5; D might be TRBD2 (6 bases). Deletions cut 5 bases from V and 2 bases from J, with 18 bases between. Germline assignment: CDR1 SGHTA and CDR2 FQGNSA. CDR3 length: 16 residues. The CDR3 bases are TGTGCCAGCAGCCCGACCGGCAGCGGGTTTCAAGAGACCCAGTACTTC. This sequence encodes CASSPTGSGFQETQYF.

The genes are TRBV2 and TRBJ1-4; weak D call: TRBD1 (6 bases). The V end lost 7 bases, the J end lost 0 bases, and 18 bases lay between the germline ends. There are 17 residues in the CDR3. Germline loops: CDR1 SNHLY, CDR2 FYNNEI. CDR3 amino acids: CASKVRTAGATNEKLFF. The CDR3 DNA reads TGTGCCAGCAAGGTTAGGACAGCAGGTGCAACTAATGAAAAACTGTTTTTT. Combining the CDR3 with reference TRBV2 and TRBJ1-4 gives the whole variable domain EPEVTQTPSHQVTQMGQEVILRCVPISNHLYFYWYRQILGQKVEFLVSFYNNEISEKSEIFDDQFSVERPDGSNFTLKIRSTKLEDSAMYFCASKVRTAGATNEKLFFGSGTQLSVL.

The J gene is TRBJ2-7, the V gene TRBV28; 7 bases fit TRBD1. J lost 1 base, V lost 7 bases, and 4 bases had no gene match. The CDR3 extends over 13 amino acids. CDR1 is MDHEN and CDR2 is SYDVKM in the germline V gene. This chain's CDR3 is CASNPGQSYEQYF. The CDR3 DNA is TGTGCCAGCAATCCGGGACAGTCCTACGAGCAGTACTTC.

The rearrangement links TRBV6-5 to TRBJ1-1; no definite D call. The V gene lost 2 bases and the J gene lost 0 bases, with 13 bases spanning the gap. The CDR3 has 16 amino acids. The V gene's germline CDR1 is MNHEY and CDR2 SVGAGI. The CDR3 DNA is TGTGCCAGCAGTTACGTCCAAGAGGCGGTGAACACTGAAGCTTTCTTT. Translated, it gives CASSYVQEAVNTEAFF.

This sequence joins TRBV7-2 and TRBJ2-3; D ambiguous. V lost 6 bases to trimming and J lost 6 bases, with 16 bases between them. CDR1 and CDR2 (germline): SGHTA, FQGNSA. The CDR3 extends over 14 amino acids. This CDR3 is CASSPGAGVDTQYF. The CDR3 nucleotides read TGTGCCAGCAGTCCTGGAGCAGGAGTTGATACGCAGTATTTT.

The V gene is TRBV14, the J gene TRBJ1-1; 7 positions agree with TRBD1. This CDR3 is 16 amino acids long. In germline, CDR1 is SGHDN, CDR2 FVKESK. The J segment lost 1 base and the V segment lost 0 bases, leaving 5 bases of the junction unmatched. CDR3 nucleotide sequence: TGTGCCAGCAGCCAAGATTTAGGGACAGCGAACACTGAAGCTTTCTTT. This sequence encodes CASSQDLGTANTEAFF.

The chain uses TRBV7-3 and TRBJ2-1; possibly TRBD1 or TRBD2 for D (5 bases each). The V and J ends lost 5 bases and 3 bases respectively, with 14 bases between them. Germline loops: CDR1 SGHTA, CDR2 FQGTGA. The CDR3 totals 15 residues. The CDR3 sequence: CASSLGAGVYNEQFF. The CDR3 DNA reads as TGTGCCAGCAGCCTCGGGGCAGGTGTCTACAATGAGCAGTTCTTC.

This clone has just a few counts. The chain recombines TRBV5-1 with TRBJ2-7; 8 bases agree with TRBD1. The CDR3 is 15 amino acids. Per germline, CDR1 SGHRS and CDR2 YFSETQ. The V and J ends lost 3 bases and 0 bases, in that order; junction bases with no gene match: 5. The CDR3 DNA reads TGCGCCAGCAGCTCGGGACAGGAGAGCTCCTACGAGCAGTACTTC. Encoded protein: CASSSGQESSYEQYF.